This T cell receptor beta chain was recovered during a study of blood T cell repertoires in COVID-19. Study at large: From the United States, Italy and Spain came samples of acute and convalescent COVID-19. Sample material is recorded as cDNA or gDNA derived from T cells, B-cell-depleted T cells, or PBMCs.

Repertoires were generated with immunoSEQ multiplex PCR, while TCRdb's copy carries only in-frame clones and drops some. The repertoire holds about 110,000 clones, over 60% seen once, with under 20% in the top ten. CDR3 length equals 15 residues. Germline V gene data show CDR1 as LGHDT and CDR2 as YNNKEL (reference sequence). V gave up 4 bases and J gave up 7 bases; unmatched junction bases: 5. The specimen sequenced was peripheral blood. The chain couples TRBV3-1 (or the pseudogene TRBV3-2) to TRBJ2-2; 11 bases map to TRBD2. This TCR was sampled from a woman of 80 years or more with active or convalescent COVID-19. The CDR3 sequence: CASSLLAGVLGELFF. CDR3 coding DNA: TGTGCCAGCAGCCTACTAGCGGGAGTGCTCGGGGAGCTGTTTTTT.